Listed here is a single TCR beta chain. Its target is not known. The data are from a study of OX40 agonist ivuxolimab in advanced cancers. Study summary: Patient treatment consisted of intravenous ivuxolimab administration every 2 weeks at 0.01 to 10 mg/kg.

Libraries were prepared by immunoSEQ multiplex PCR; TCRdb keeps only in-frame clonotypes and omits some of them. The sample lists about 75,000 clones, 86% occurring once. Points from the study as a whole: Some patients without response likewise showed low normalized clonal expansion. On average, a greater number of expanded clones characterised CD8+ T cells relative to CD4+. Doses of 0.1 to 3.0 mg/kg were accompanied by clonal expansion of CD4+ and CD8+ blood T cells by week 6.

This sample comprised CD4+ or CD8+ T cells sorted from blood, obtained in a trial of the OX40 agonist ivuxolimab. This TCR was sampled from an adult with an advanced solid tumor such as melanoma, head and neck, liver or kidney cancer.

CDR3 nucleotide sequence: TGTGCCAGCAGCTTAAGCGGGGGTGAGCAGTTCTTC. Protein: CASSLSGGEQFF. The chain employs TRBV7-3 and TRBJ2-1; 7 nucleotides line up with TRBD2. CDR3 length equals 12 residues. Germline V gene lookup returns CDR1 SGHTA and CDR2 FQGTGA. J lost 9 bases, V lost 1 base, and 0 bases had no gene match.